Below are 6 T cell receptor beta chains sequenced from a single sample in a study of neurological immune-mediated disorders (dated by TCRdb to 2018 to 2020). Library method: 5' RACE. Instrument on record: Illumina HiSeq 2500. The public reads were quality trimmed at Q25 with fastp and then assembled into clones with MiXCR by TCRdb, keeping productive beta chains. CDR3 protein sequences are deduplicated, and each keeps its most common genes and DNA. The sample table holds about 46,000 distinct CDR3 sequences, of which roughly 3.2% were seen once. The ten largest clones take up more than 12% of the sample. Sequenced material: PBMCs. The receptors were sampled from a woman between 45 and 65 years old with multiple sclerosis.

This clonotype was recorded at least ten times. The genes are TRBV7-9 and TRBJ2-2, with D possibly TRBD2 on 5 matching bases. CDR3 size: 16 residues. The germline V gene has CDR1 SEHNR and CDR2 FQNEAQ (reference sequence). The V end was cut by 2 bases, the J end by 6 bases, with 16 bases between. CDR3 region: CASSLSVGYSAGELFF. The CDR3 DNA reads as TGTGCCAGCAGCTTATCCGTGGGGTATAGCGCCGGGGAGCTGTTTTTT.

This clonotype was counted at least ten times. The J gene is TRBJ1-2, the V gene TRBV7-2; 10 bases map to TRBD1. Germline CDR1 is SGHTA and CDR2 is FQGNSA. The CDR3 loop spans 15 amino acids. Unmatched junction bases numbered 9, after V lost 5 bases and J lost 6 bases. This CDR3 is CASSNRDRGGNGYTF. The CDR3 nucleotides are TGTGCCAGCAGCAACCGGGACAGGGGCGGTAATGGCTACACCTTC.

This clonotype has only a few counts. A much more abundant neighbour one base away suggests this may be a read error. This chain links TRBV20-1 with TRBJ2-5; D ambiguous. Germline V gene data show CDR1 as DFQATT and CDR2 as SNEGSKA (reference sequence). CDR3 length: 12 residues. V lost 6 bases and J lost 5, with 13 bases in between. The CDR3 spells CSAIKGQETQYF. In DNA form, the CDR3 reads TGCAGTGCCATAAAGGGCCAGGAGACCCAGTACTTC.

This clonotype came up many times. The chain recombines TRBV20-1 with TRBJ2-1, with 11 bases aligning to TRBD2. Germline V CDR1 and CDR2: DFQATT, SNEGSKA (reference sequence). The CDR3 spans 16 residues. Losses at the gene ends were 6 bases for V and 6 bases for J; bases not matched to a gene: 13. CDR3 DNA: TGCAGTGCCAGCATTAGCGGGAGGGCCTGGGGCAATGAGCAGTTCTTC. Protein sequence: CSASISGRAWGNEQFF.

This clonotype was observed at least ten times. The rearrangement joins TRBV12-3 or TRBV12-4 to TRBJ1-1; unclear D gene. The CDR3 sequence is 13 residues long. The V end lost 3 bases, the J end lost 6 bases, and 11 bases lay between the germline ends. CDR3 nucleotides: TGTGCCAGCAGTTTGAATCAGCGGGCTGAAGCTTTCTTT. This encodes CASSLNQRAEAFF.

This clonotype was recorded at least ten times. The CDR3 coding sequence is TGTGCCAGCAGTTACGGGGACAGATCCTACGAGCAGTACTTC. Translating gives CASSYGDRSYEQYF. V usage is TRBV6-5 and J usage is TRBJ2-7; 7 bases line up with TRBD1. This CDR3 region has 14 residues. Germline V CDR1 and CDR2: MNHEY, SVGAGI. With V trimmed by 2 bases and J by 1 base, 2 bases remained unmatched.